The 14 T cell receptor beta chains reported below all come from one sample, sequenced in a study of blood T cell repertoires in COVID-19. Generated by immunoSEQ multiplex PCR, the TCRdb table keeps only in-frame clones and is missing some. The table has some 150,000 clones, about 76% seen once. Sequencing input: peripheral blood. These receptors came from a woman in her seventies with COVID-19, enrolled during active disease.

CDR3 in DNA: TGTGCCAGCTCACCGACAGGCTCGAACACTGAAGCTTTCTTT. It yields the protein CASSPTGSNTEAFF. V usage is TRBV18 and J usage is TRBJ1-1; perhaps TRBD1 as D (6 bases). Trimming removed 3 bases at V and 1 base at J, with 9 bases between. This CDR3 has 14 residues. Germline values: CDR1 KGHSH, CDR2 LQKENI.

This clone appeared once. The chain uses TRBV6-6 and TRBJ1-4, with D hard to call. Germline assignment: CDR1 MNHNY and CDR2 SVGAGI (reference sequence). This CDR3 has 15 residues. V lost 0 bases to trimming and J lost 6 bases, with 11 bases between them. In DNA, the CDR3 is TGTGCCAGCAGTTACTCGATCAGGAAGGATGAAAAACTGTTTTTT. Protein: CASSYSIRKDEKLFF.

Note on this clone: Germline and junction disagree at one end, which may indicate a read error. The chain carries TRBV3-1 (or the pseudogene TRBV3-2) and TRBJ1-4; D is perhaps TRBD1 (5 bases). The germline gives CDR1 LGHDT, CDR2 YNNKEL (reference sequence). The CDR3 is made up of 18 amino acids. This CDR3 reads CASCHGTGWGGTNEKLFF. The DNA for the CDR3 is TGTGCCAGCTGCCACGGGACGGGCTGGGGGGGAACTAATGAAAAACTGTTTTTT.

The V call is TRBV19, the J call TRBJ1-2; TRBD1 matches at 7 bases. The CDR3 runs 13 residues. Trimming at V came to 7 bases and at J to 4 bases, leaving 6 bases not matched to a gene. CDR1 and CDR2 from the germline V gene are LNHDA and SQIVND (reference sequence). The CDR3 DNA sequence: TGTGCCAGTAAAAATACAGGGGTCTATGGCTACACCTTC. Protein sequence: CASKNTGVYGYTF.

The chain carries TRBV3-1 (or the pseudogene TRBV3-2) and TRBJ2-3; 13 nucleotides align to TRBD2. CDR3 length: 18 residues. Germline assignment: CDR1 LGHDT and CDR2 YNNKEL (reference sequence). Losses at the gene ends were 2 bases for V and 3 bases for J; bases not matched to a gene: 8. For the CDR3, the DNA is TGTGCCAGCAGCCAAACTAGCGGGGGGGGACAACCGACAGATACGCAGTATTTT. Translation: CASSQTSGGGQPTDTQYF.

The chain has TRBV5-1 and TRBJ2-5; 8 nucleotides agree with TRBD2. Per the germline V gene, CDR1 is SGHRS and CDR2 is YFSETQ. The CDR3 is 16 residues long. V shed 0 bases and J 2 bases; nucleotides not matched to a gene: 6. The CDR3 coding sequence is TGCGCCAGCAGCTTGGGGGCGGGGGGCCCTCAAGAGACCCAGTACTTC. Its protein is CASSLGAGGPQETQYF.

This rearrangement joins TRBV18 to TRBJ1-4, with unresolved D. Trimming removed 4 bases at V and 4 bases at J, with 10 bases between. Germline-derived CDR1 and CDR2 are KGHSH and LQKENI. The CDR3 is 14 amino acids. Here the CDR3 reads CASSRSGINEKLFF. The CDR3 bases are TGTGCCAGCTCACGGTCCGGGATTAATGAAAAACTGTTTTTT. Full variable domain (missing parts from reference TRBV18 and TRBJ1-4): NAGVMQNPRHLVRRRGQEARLRCSPMKGHSHVYWYRQLPEEGLKFMVYLQKENIIDESGMPKERFSAEFPKEGPSILRIQQVVRGDSAAYFCASSRSGINEKLFFGSGTQLSVL.

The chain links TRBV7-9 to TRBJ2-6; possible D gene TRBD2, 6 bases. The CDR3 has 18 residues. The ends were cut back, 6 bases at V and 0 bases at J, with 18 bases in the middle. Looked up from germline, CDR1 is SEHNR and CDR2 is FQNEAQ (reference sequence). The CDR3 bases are TGTGCCAGCAGAGCAACCGGGACTTCCAACTCTGGGGCCAACGTCCTGACTTTC. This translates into CASRATGTSNSGANVLTF.

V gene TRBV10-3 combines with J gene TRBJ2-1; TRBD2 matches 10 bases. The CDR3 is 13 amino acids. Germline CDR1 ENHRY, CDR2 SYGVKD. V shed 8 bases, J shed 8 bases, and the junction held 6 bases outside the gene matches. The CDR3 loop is CAILPSGGDEQFF. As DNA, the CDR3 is TGTGCCATCCTTCCTAGCGGGGGTGATGAGCAGTTCTTC.

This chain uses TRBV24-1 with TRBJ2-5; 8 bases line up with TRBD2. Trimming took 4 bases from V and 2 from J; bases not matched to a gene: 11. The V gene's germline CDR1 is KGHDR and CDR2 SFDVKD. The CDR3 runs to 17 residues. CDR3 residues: CATSDLSGRGGQETQYF. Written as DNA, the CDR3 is TGTGCCACCAGTGACTTGTCCGGGAGGGGAGGTCAAGAGACCCAGTACTTC.

CDR3 bases: TGTGCCAGCCGGACAGGGAGCTTGAACACTGAAGCTTTCTTT. Translating it yields CASRTGSLNTEAFF. This sequence joins TRBV27 and TRBJ1-1; TRBD1 matches 8 bases. V gave up 8 bases and J gave up 0 bases; unmatched junction bases: 5. Germline V gene sequence: CDR1 MNHEY, CDR2 SMNVEV (reference sequence). The CDR3 runs 14 residues.

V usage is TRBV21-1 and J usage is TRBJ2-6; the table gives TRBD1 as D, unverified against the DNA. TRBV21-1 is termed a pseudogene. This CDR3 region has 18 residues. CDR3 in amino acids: CASSKGTGGHSGANVLTF. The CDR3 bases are TGTGCCAGCAGCAAAGGGACAGGTGGGCACTCTGGGGCCAACGTCCTGACTTTC.

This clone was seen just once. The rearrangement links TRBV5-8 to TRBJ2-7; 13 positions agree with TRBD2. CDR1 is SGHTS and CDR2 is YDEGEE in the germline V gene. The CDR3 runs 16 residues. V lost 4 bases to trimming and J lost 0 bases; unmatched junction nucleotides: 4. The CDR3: CASSPRTSGSSYEQYF. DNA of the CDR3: TGTGCCAGCAGCCCCCGGACTAGCGGGAGCTCCTACGAGCAGTACTTC.

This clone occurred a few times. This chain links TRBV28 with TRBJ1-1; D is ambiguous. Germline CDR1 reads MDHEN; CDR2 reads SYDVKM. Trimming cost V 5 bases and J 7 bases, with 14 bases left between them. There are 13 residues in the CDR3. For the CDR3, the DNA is TGTGCCAGCAGTCGCGGCTTACACCTTGAAGCTTTCTTT. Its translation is CASSRGLHLEAFF.